This record covers a single TCR beta chain. Original methodology: Researchers report that nucleated cell counts were estimated from reference gene primer amplification. The protocol was immunoSEQ multiplex PCR, while the TCRdb copy is restricted to in-frame clones and leaves out a portion. V, J and clone size are taken as reported in that table, and D and trimming were inferred from the DNA itself. The sample carries approximately 280,000 clones, around nine tenths recorded once. The data derive from a study of blood T cell repertoires in COVID-19. About the study: PBMCs, B-cell-depleted T cells, or T cells were the source of the cDNA or gDNA that made up the material.

With 3 bases removed from V and 2 bases from J, the gap between germline ends came to 10 bases. The length of the CDR3 is 14 residues. The germline gives CDR1 SGHTA, CDR2 FQGNSA. The sample comprised peripheral blood. This TCR was sampled from a man aged 35-49 years with acute or convalescent COVID-19. The chain joins TRBV7-2 to TRBJ1-1, with D unclear. Here the CDR3 DNA reads TGTGCCAGCAGCTTCGGTAGCACTAACACTGAAGCTTTCTTT. Amino acid sequence: CASSFGSTNTEAFF. Full variable domain (missing parts from reference TRBV7-2 and TRBJ1-1): GAGVSQSPSNKVTEKGKDVELRCDPISGHTALYWYRQSLGQGLEFLIYFQGNSAPDKSGLPSDRFSAERTGGSVSTLTIQRTQQEDSAVYLCASSFGSTNTEAFFGQGTRLTVV.